The 21 T cell receptor beta chains below were found in one sample sequenced in a study of blood T cell repertoires in COVID-19. Profiled with immunoSEQ multiplex PCR; TCRdb holds only in-frame clones, not every one. The repertoire holds about 320,000 clones, with 89% as singletons. What was sequenced was PBMCs or T cells enriched from blood (not recorded which). The source of these receptors is a man between 60 and 75 years old who had recovered from COVID-19.

V usage is TRBV5-1 and J usage is TRBJ2-4; 10 nucleotides agree with TRBD2. The CDR3 runs 14 residues. The V segment lost 0 bases and the J segment 8 bases; nucleotides outside the gene matches: 2. In germline, CDR1 is SGHRS, CDR2 YFSETQ. In DNA, the CDR3 is TGCGCCAGCAGCTTGGCTAGCGGGAGTGACATTCAGTACTTC. Amino acids: CASSLASGSDIQYF.

V and J are TRBV10-2 and TRBJ2-3; 7 positions agree with TRBD2. After removal of 9 bases from V and 4 bases from J, the junction contained 7 bases not matched to a gene. CDR1 is WSHSY and CDR2 is SAAADI in the germline V gene. The CDR3 is 13 residues long. This chain's CDR3 is CASERDGADTQYF. The CDR3 nucleotides read TGCGCCAGTGAGCGGGACGGGGCAGATACGCAGTATTTT.

This chain connects TRBV20-1 to TRBJ1-2; 7 nucleotides agree with TRBD1. Losses at the gene ends were 5 bases for V and 7 bases for J; bases not matched to a gene: 4. This CDR3 has 11 amino acids. Germline CDR1 is DFQATT and CDR2 is SNEGSKA (reference sequence). The CDR3 is CSASRQGGYTF. As DNA, the CDR3 is TGCAGTGCTTCAAGACAGGGTGGCTACACCTTC.

V and J are TRBV6-5 and TRBJ1-1; D is uncertain. In germline, CDR1 is MNHEY, CDR2 SVGAGI. The V end was cut by 0 bases, the J end by 5 bases, with 10 bases between. There are 14 residues in the CDR3. CDR3 residues: CASSYSRGRTEAFF. DNA of the CDR3: TGTGCCAGCAGTTACTCGAGAGGTCGGACTGAAGCTTTCTTT.

CDR3: CASGRRTSGTYQETQYF. DNA of the CDR3: TGTGCTAGTGGTCGTAGGACTAGCGGGACCTACCAAGAGACCCAGTACTTC. The chain recombines TRBV12-5 with TRBJ2-5, with TRBD2 identical over 12 bases. The CDR3 loop spans 17 amino acids. Germline lookup yields CDR1 LGHNT and CDR2 FRNRAP. The ends lost 5 bases at V and 0 bases at J; junction bases unmatched: 7.

The rearrangement uses TRBV19 and TRBJ1-3; 7 bases match TRBD1. Germline values: CDR1 LNHDA, CDR2 SQIVND (reference sequence). V shed 5 bases, J shed 2 bases, and the junction held 3 bases outside the gene matches. This CDR3 spans 14 amino acids. CDR3 in amino acids: CASSVTGTGNTIYF. The CDR3 DNA is TGTGCCAGTAGTGTGACAGGGACTGGAAACACCATATATTTT.

The rearrangement links TRBV28 to TRBJ2-3, with TRBD2 identical over 9 bases. CDR1 is MDHEN, CDR2 SYDVKM, per germline. Trimming at V came to 6 bases and at J to 6 bases, leaving 4 bases not matched to a gene. The CDR3 is 13 amino acids. The CDR3 is CASSPGLADTQYF. The CDR3 DNA is TGTGCCAGCAGCCCCGGACTAGCGGATACGCAGTATTTT. Looking up the rest from reference TRBV28 and TRBJ2-3 gives the full variable domain: DVKVTQSSRYLVKRTGEKVFLECVQDMDHENMFWYRQDPGLGLRLIYFSYDVKMKEKGDIPEGYSVSREKKERFSLILESASTNQTSMYLCASSPGLADTQYFGPGTRLTVL.

The chain carries TRBV6-5 and TRBJ2-1; the D is unclear. This CDR3 contains 11 residues. V lost 6 bases, J lost 4 bases, and 4 bases lay in between. Germline CDR1 MNHEY, CDR2 SVGAGI. As DNA, the CDR3 is TGTGCCAGCAGCGTTTACAATGAGCAGTTCTTC. It translates to CASSVYNEQFF.

This rearrangement joins TRBV20-1 to TRBJ2-7; tentatively, D is TRBD2 (6 bases). The CDR3 length is 13 residues. Germline V gene data show CDR1 as DFQATT and CDR2 as SNEGSKA (reference sequence). V was clipped by 3 bases and J by 2 bases, with 11 bases between them. Here the CDR3 DNA reads TGCAGTGCTAGTGGACTAAACCCCTACGAGCAGTACTTC. Protein product: CSASGLNPYEQYF.

This clone was found a few times. In DNA form, the CDR3 reads TGTGCCAGCAGTGCAACAACCGGGACAGGTTACACCGGGGAGCTGTTTTTT. Protein: CASSATTGTGYTGELFF. The chain employs TRBV27 and TRBJ2-2, with 8 nucleotides matching TRBD1. Germline V lookup: CDR1 MNHEY, CDR2 SMNVEV (reference sequence). The V segment lost 5 bases and the J segment 3 bases; nucleotides outside the gene matches: 11. The CDR3 has 17 amino acids.

To note about this clone: Other DNA sequences of this sample code for an identical CDR3. This rearrangement joins TRBV5-1 to TRBJ2-5, with 8 bases aligning to TRBD1. The CDR3 extends over 14 amino acids. Germline CDR1 SGHRS, CDR2 YFSETQ. Trimming at V came to 0 bases and at J to 5 bases, leaving 3 bases not matched to a gene. The CDR3 DNA reads as TGCGCCAGCAGCTTGGGCGACAGGGGTGAGACCCAGTACTTC. Protein: CASSLGDRGETQYF.

This chain joins TRBV23-1 and TRBJ2-2, with unresolved D. TRBV23-1 is sorted into the ORF group, with uncertain function. The CDR3 has 11 amino acids. V was pared by 11 bases and J by 6 bases, with 10 bases between. The DNA of the CDR3 is TGCGCCGTAGTACCGGCCGGGGAGCTGTTTTTT. Residues: CAVVPAGELFF.

V is TRBV5-6 and J is TRBJ1-5, with D maybe TRBD1 (6 bases). In germline, CDR1 is SGHDT, CDR2 YYEEEE. CDR3 length: 14 residues. Trimming shortened V by 3 bases and J by 7 bases, and 14 bases separated the two germline ends. CDR3 in amino acids: CASSSRRGGQPQHF. CDR3 bases: TGTGCCAGCAGCTCCCGCAGGGGTGGGCAGCCCCAGCATTTT. The full variable domain, in which reference TRBV5-6 and TRBJ1-5 provide the parts outside the CDR3, is DAGVTQSPTHLIKTRGQQVTLRCSPKSGHDTVSWYQQALGQGPQFIFQYYEEEERQRGNFPDRFSGHQFPNYSSELNVNALLLGDSALYLCASSSRRGGQPQHFGDGTRLSIL.

The CDR3 is CASSGGLPQETQYF. The CDR3 DNA is TGTGCCAGCAGCGGTGGACTACCCCAAGAGACCCAGTACTTC. The rearrangement links TRBV6-5 to TRBJ2-5; the D gene is possibly TRBD2 (6 bases). Trimming shortened V by 6 bases and J by 1 base, and 12 bases separated the two germline ends. CDR1 MNHEY and CDR2 SVGAGI come from the germline V gene. The CDR3 consists of 14 residues.

The chain is built from TRBV18 and TRBJ2-2; 8 nucleotides line up with TRBD1. There are 16 residues in the CDR3. The trim removed 2 bases at V and 1 base at J, leaving 3 bases unmatched. The V gene's germline CDR1 is KGHSH and CDR2 LQKENI. Here the CDR3 reads CASSPEDRVNTGELFF. CDR3 in DNA: TGTGCCAGCTCACCAGAGGACAGGGTGAACACCGGGGAGCTGTTTTTT.

The rearrangement uses TRBV28 and TRBJ2-7; TRBD2 matches 10 bases. With 3 bases clipped from V and 5 bases from J, the junction kept 4 bases outside the gene matches. CDR1 MDHEN and CDR2 SYDVKM come from the germline V gene. This CDR3 comprises 14 residues. The CDR3 coding sequence is TGTGCCAGCAGTTTGCTAGCGGGAGTGCACGAGCAGTACTTC. Translating it yields CASSLLAGVHEQYF.

The V gene is TRBV7-2, the J gene TRBJ2-3; 10 positions agree with TRBD2. The CDR3 is 16 amino acids. CDR1 is SGHTA and CDR2 is FQGNSA in the germline V gene. With 5 bases clipped from V and 1 base from J, the junction kept 6 bases outside the gene matches. The CDR3 here is CASSGTGLAGTDTQYF. CDR3 DNA sequence: TGTGCCAGCAGCGGCACAGGACTAGCGGGCACAGATACGCAGTATTTT.

This chain links TRBV5-1 with TRBJ1-2, with 11 bases lining up with TRBD1. Per the germline V gene, CDR1 is SGHRS and CDR2 is YFSETQ. CDR3 length equals 15 residues. The V and J ends lost 4 bases and 8 bases, in that order; junction bases with no gene match: 10. The CDR3 sequence is CASSGTGGDIEGYTF. DNA of the CDR3: TGCGCCAGCAGCGGGACAGGGGGTGATATTGAGGGCTACACCTTC. The entire variable domain, with the rest obtained from reference TRBV5-1 and TRBJ1-2, is as follows: KAGVTQTPRYLIKTRGQQVTLSCSPISGHRSVSWYQQTPGQGLQFLFEYFSETQRNKGNFPGRFSGRQFSNSRSEMNVSTLELGDSALYLCASSGTGGDIEGYTFGSGTRLTVV.

The CDR3 spells CASSLGLAGGQETQYF. As DNA, the CDR3 is TGCGCCAGCAGCTTGGGGCTAGCGGGAGGACAAGAGACCCAGTACTTC. V is TRBV5-1 and J is TRBJ2-5, with 11 bases identical to TRBD2. With 0 bases clipped from V and 2 bases from J, the junction kept 3 bases outside the gene matches. The CDR3 extends over 16 amino acids. Germline assignment: CDR1 SGHRS and CDR2 YFSETQ.

The V gene is TRBV7-9, the J gene TRBJ1-1, with a tentative D call TRBD1 (5 bases). Trimming shortened V by 5 bases and J by 3 bases, and 13 bases separated the two germline ends. Per germline, CDR1 SEHNR and CDR2 FQNEAQ (reference sequence). This CDR3 has 14 amino acids. The DNA of the CDR3 is TGTGCCAGCAGCCGCCCAGGGCCGGACACTGAAGCTTTCTTT. It is translated as CASSRPGPDTEAFF.

The chain uses TRBV30 and TRBJ2-3; D perhaps matches TRBD2 (5 bases). The CDR3 has 14 residues. Per the germline V gene, CDR1 is GTSNPN and CDR2 is SVGIG (reference sequence). V was cut by 1 base and J by 0 bases, with 8 bases left in between. As DNA, the CDR3 is TGTGCCTGGAGTGAGAAGCGGAGCACAGATACGCAGTATTTT. Protein sequence: CAWSEKRSTDTQYF.